A selection of T cell receptor beta chains follows, all from one sample in a study of blood T cell repertoires in COVID-19. The assay was immunoSEQ multiplex PCR, and TCRdb's table has in-frame clones only and misses some. This table holds approximately 110,000 clones, roughly 80% found once. Sequencing was performed on peripheral blood. These receptors were collected from a woman aged 60-70 years with acute or convalescent COVID-19. Each CDR3 is given with its conserved first and last residue.

j_gene: TRBJ1-3
v_gene: TRBV30
CDR3aa: CAWSNRGVAGNTIYF

j_gene: TRBJ2-7
v_gene: TRBV30
CDR3aa: CAWDPGQTYEQYF

j_gene: TRBJ1-3
v_gene: TRBV30
CDR3aa: CAWSFPGARVNTIYF

j_gene: TRBJ1-3
v_gene: TRBV4-2
CDR3aa: CASSQEPTTGNTIYF

j_gene: TRBJ1-1
v_gene: TRBV15
CDR3aa: CATSRGGRELEAFF

j_gene: TRBJ2-1
v_gene: TRBV5-6
CDR3aa: CASSFAGEQFF

j_gene: TRBJ2-1
v_gene: TRBV7-8
CDR3aa: CASSLALPGFIEQFF

j_gene: TRBJ2-1
v_gene: TRBV10-1
CDR3aa: CASSESQGQGYNEQFF

j_gene: TRBJ2-3
v_gene: TRBV28
CDR3aa: CASSQGQATTDTQYF

j_gene: TRBJ1-5
v_gene: TRBV19
CDR3aa: CASNEGGTGASNQPQHF

j_gene: TRBJ1-1
v_gene: TRBV2
CDR3aa: CASSEAVGGIGAKAFF

j_gene: TRBJ2-1
v_gene: TRBV20-1
CDR3aa: CSASTSGRTLLNNEQFF

j_gene: TRBJ2-7
v_gene: TRBV28
CDR3aa: CASSLHRGLGGEQYF

j_gene: TRBJ1-2
v_gene: TRBV14
CDR3aa: CASSPSGGVYGYTF

j_gene: TRBJ1-6
v_gene: TRBV25-1
CDR3aa: CASRRNSPLHF

j_gene: TRBJ1-5
v_gene: TRBV24-1
CDR3aa: CATGKAGNSNQPQHF

j_gene: TRBJ1-2
v_gene: TRBV10-3
CDR3aa: CAISGQGANYGYTF

j_gene: TRBJ2-7
v_gene: TRBV29-1
CDR3aa: CSVNRDGSSYEQYF

j_gene: TRBJ2-1
v_gene: TRBV19
CDR3aa: CASSASRLAGGNEQFF

j_gene: TRBJ1-1
v_gene: TRBV10-3
CDR3aa: CAISAHRGGSNTEAFF

j_gene: TRBJ1-1
v_gene: TRBV19
CDR3aa: CASSPTGGNTEAFF

j_gene: TRBJ2-1
v_gene: TRBV9
CDR3aa: CASSATGTGSGGAYNEQFF

j_gene: TRBJ2-2
v_gene: TRBV24-1
CDR3aa: CATRGLAANTGELFF

j_gene: TRBJ1-3
v_gene: TRBV6-5
CDR3aa: CASSPADRGGNTIYF

j_gene: TRBJ1-4
v_gene: TRBV18
CDR3aa: CASSYDRRDEKLFF

j_gene: TRBJ1-6
v_gene: TRBV27
CDR3aa: CATRRLTGDFPLHF

j_gene: TRBJ2-7
v_gene: TRBV19
CDR3aa: CASSLGEAGEQYF

j_gene: TRBJ2-7
v_gene: TRBV5-4
CDR3aa: CASSLDPTGGGLF

j_gene: TRBJ1-5
v_gene: TRBV5-1
CDR3aa: CASSFGTGGQPQHF

j_gene: TRBJ1-6
v_gene: TRBV24-1
CDR3aa: CATSDGQGGSPLHF